The present T cell receptor (beta chain) was sequenced within a study of blood T cell repertoires in COVID-19. Germline values: CDR1 SGHAT, CDR2 FQNNGV. CDR3 size: 19 residues. The trim removed 1 base at V and 5 bases at J, leaving 12 bases unmatched. The method was immunoSEQ multiplex PCR; TCRdb's version includes in-frame clones alone and lacks a portion of them. The sample contains some 200,000 clones, 70% to 90% of which appear only once. The rearrangement joins TRBV11-2 to TRBJ1-5; TRBD1 agrees at 12 bases. Sequenced: peripheral blood. This sequence originates from a human donor in a cohort sampled during active COVID-19. CDR3 coding DNA: TGTGCCAGCAGCTTAGTTGGGACAGGGGGCTACAGGCGTGATCAGCCCCAGCATTTT. Translation gives CASSLVGTGGYRRDQPQHF.